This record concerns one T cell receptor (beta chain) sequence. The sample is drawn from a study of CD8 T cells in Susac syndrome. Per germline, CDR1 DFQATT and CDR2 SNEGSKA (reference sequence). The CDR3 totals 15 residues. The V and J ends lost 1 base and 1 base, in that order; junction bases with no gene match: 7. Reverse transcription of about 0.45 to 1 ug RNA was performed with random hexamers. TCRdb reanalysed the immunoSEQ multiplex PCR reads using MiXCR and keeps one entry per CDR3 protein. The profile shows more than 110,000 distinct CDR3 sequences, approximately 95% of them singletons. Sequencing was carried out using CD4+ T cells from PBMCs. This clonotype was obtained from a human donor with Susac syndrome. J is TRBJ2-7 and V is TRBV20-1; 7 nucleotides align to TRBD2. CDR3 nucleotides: TGCAGTGCTAGAGTCCGCGCTAGCGGATCCTACGAGCAGTACTTC. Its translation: CSARVRASGSYEQYF.